This entry is about one TCR beta chain. A J-beta primer mix and a sample-barcoded 5' primer were used in a second PCR of roughly 6 to 12 cycles. Each cDNA was tagged by a template-switch adaptor containing 12 random nucleotides. Individual samples furnished no less than 2.5 million CDR3-containing paired-end reads apiece. TCRdb analysed the 5' RACE reads with MiXCR anew, one entry per CDR3 protein. The sample has approximately 800,000 distinct CDR3 sequences; 25% to 30% are singletons. The entry originates in a study of blood T cells in healthy people across ages. Germline CDR1 reads SGHRS; CDR2 reads YFSETQ. V dropped 2 bases and J dropped 5 bases, with 10 bases sitting between them. This CDR3 region has 13 residues. This sample was also put to use in a study of T cells of mothers and their children. From that study: When mothers and children were related, their normalized repertoire overlap, which was always slightly higher, did not differ significantly from that of unrelated pairs.

The source is a boy between 10 and 17 years old in good health. Sequences were obtained from blood. The chain combines TRBV5-1 with TRBJ1-1; D remains ambiguous. CDR3 loop: CASSFTARTEAFF. In DNA form, the CDR3 reads TGCGCCAGCAGCTTCACGGCAAGGACTGAAGCTTTCTTT.